These 7 T cell receptor beta chains were sequenced from one sample in a study of shared clonotypes between healthy human individuals. Profiling relied on immunoSEQ multiplex PCR, and the TCRdb table lists in-frame clones only, not all of them. This sample has about a million clones, with around 75% found just once. Input material: memory CD4+ T cells sorted from blood. Noted subset: CD45RA-negative fraction. The receptors were gathered from a young man in good health.

The CDR3 nucleotides read TGTGCCAGCGCCCGGGACAGGGGCTTCGGGGAGCTGTTTTTT. Residues: CASARDRGFGELFF. The chain combines TRBV6-1 with TRBJ2-2, with 10 bases that match TRBD1. CDR1 MNHNS and CDR2 SASEGT come from the germline V gene. V lost 8 bases and J lost 7; bases outside the gene matches: 7. CDR3 length equals 14 residues.

The rearrangement links TRBV11-1 to TRBJ1-6; tentatively, D is TRBD1 (5 bases). The CDR3 extends over 13 amino acids. The V end lost 1 base, the J end lost 7 bases, and 5 bases lay between the germline ends. Germline CDR1 reads SGHAT; CDR2 reads FQDESV (reference sequence). The CDR3 sequence is CASSLEGNSPLHF. In nucleotides, the CDR3 is TGTGCCAGCAGCTTAGAGGGGAATTCACCCCTCCACTTT. Using reference TRBV11-1 and TRBJ1-6 for the parts outside the CDR3, the full variable domain is EAEVAQSPRYKITEKSQAVAFWCDPISGHATLYWYRQILGQGPELLVQFQDESVVDDSQLPKDRFSAERLKGVDSTLKIQPAELGDSAMYLCASSLEGNSPLHFGNGTRLTVT.

V is TRBV2 and J is TRBJ2-7; D not resolved. This CDR3 has 12 residues. Germline V lookup: CDR1 SNHLY, CDR2 FYNNEI. Between the trimmed V and J ends, which lost 10 bases and 2 bases, there was a span of 12 bases. Written as DNA, the CDR3 is TGTGCCACCGGAGTAGCTGCCTACGAGCAGTACTTC. Protein sequence: CATGVAAYEQYF.

This clone has a handful of counts. This chain joins TRBV5-1 and TRBJ2-1; D uncertain. This CDR3 spans 14 amino acids. The germline V and J ends were trimmed by 6 bases and 5 bases, with 15 bases remaining between them. Germline CDR1 SGHRS, CDR2 YFSETQ. CDR3 loop: CASTLALANNEQFF. DNA for the CDR3: TGCGCCAGCACCTTAGCTCTTGCGAACAATGAGCAGTTCTTC.

The gene calls are TRBV6-1 and TRBJ2-7, with 9 bases that match TRBD2. The V gene end was trimmed by 0 bases and the J gene end by 3 bases; junction bases not matched to a gene: 3. This CDR3 has 15 amino acids. Germline V lookup: CDR1 MNHNS, CDR2 SASEGT. The CDR3 protein is CASSEASGRYYEQYF. For the CDR3, the DNA is TGTGCCAGCAGTGAAGCTAGCGGGAGATACTACGAGCAGTACTTC.

The chain has TRBV18 and TRBJ2-7, with D uncertain. V lost 3 bases to trimming and J lost 5 bases, with 8 bases between them. Germline lookup yields CDR1 KGHSH and CDR2 LQKENI. The CDR3 length is 12 residues. The CDR3 nucleotides are TGTGCCAGCTCACCCCTTCGGAACGAGCAGTACTTC. It codes for CASSPLRNEQYF.

As for this clone: This same CDR3 is encoded by further DNA sequences in the sample. CDR3 residues: CASSVLNYEQYF. CDR3 DNA sequence: TGTGCCAGCAGCGTCCTCAACTACGAGCAGTACTTC. The V gene is TRBV6-1, the J gene TRBJ2-7; D gene unclear. Germline CDR1 and CDR2: MNHNS and SASEGT. V was cut by 6 bases and J by 3 bases, with 9 bases left in between. This CDR3 contains 12 residues.